Below are 16 T cell receptor beta chains sequenced from a single sample in a study of T-cell reconstitution after alpha-beta-depleted transplantation in children. Using unique molecular identifiers, the investigators prepared the TCRbeta library. MiXCR, run by TCRdb on the PCR reads, gives a single entry per CDR3 protein. The table lists over 550,000 distinct CDR3 sequences, approximately 10% of them singletons. Source: PBMCs from the stem cell graft donor, taken from the stem cell graft. The receptors were gathered from a human donor who donated a stem cell graft to a child with acute myeloid leukemia.

This clonotype was counted at least ten times. The V call is TRBV20-1, the J call TRBJ1-4, with D perhaps matching TRBD1 (5 bases). CDR1 is DFQATT and CDR2 is SNEGSKA in the germline V gene (reference sequence). The CDR3 extends over 13 amino acids. Trimming took off 0 bases at V and 8 bases at J, with 10 bases between the two ends. CDR3 protein: CSAREGREEKLFF. DNA for the CDR3: TGCAGTGCTAGAGAGGGCAGGGAGGAAAAACTGTTTTTT.

This clonotype has ten or more counts. The rearrangement links TRBV12-3 or TRBV12-4 to TRBJ2-1, with D possibly being TRBD2 (5 bases). The CDR3 extends over 13 amino acids. V shed 6 bases and J shed 6 bases, with 12 bases lying between them. CDR3 sequence (DNA): TGTGCCAGCAGGCGACCGGGATCCAATGAGCAGTTCTTC. Its protein product is CASRRPGSNEQFF.

This chain links TRBV29-1 with TRBJ1-2, with unresolved D. Deletions cut 8 bases from V and 1 base from J, with 8 bases between. Germline assignment: CDR1 SQVTM and CDR2 ANQGSEA. This CDR3 is 11 amino acids long. CDR3 DNA: TGCAGCTGTAGGTTTAACTATGGCTACACCTTC. This gives the protein CSCRFNYGYTF.

The CDR3 is CASSQAVAGAYNEQFF. The CDR3 nucleotides are TGTGCCAGCAGCCAAGCGGTGGCGGGGGCTTACAATGAGCAGTTCTTC. This sequence joins TRBV14 and TRBJ2-1; D might be TRBD2 (7 bases). This CDR3 has 16 amino acids. V was pared by 1 base and J by 4 bases, with 14 bases between. Germline loops: CDR1 SGHDN, CDR2 FVKESK. The entire variable domain, with the rest obtained from reference TRBV14 and TRBJ2-1, is as follows: EAGVTQFPSHSVIEKGQTVTLRCDPISGHDNLYWYRRVMGKEIKFLLHFVKESKQDESGMPNNRFLAERTGGTYSTLKVQPAELEDSGVYFCASSQAVAGAYNEQFFGPGTRLTVL.

The chain links TRBV20-1 to TRBJ2-5, with D possibly called TRBD1 or TRBD2 (5 bases each). CDR1 DFQATT and CDR2 SNEGSKA come from the germline V gene (reference sequence). Trimming pared 2 bases from V and 3 bases from J, leaving 13 bases between. This CDR3 is 14 amino acids long. The CDR3 sequence is CSARRDQLKETQYF. In DNA form, the CDR3 reads TGCAGTGCTAGACGGGACCAGTTAAAAGAGACCCAGTACTTC.

The sample holds many counts of this clonotype. This chain links TRBV20-1 with TRBJ2-2; D uncertain. CDR3 size: 16 residues. Trimming took 3 bases from V and 1 from J, leaving 15 bases between them. CDR1 is DFQATT, CDR2 SNEGSKA, per germline (reference sequence). CDR3 in amino acids: CSASHPERRNTGELFF. CDR3 in DNA: TGCAGTGCTAGTCACCCCGAGAGGAGGAACACCGGGGAGCTGTTTTTT.

The chain combines TRBV18 with TRBJ2-1, with TRBD1 matching 8 bases. The V gene end was trimmed by 2 bases and the J gene end by 2 bases; junction bases not matched to a gene: 2. The CDR3 runs to 15 residues. In germline, CDR1 is KGHSH, CDR2 LQKENI. The CDR3 sequence: CASSPDRGAYNEQFF. CDR3 bases: TGTGCCAGCTCACCAGACAGGGGCGCCTACAATGAGCAGTTCTTC.

This clonotype was counted many times. The chain couples TRBV15 to TRBJ2-1; 9 bases are shared with TRBD2. The CDR3 has 19 residues. Germline-derived CDR1 and CDR2 are LNHNV and YYDKDF (reference sequence). V lost 0 bases to trimming and J lost 6 bases; unmatched junction nucleotides: 15. CDR3 region: CATSREASSGAGGLNEQFF. The CDR3 DNA sequence: TGTGCCACCAGCAGAGAGGCCTCTAGCGGAGCGGGAGGCCTCAATGAGCAGTTCTTC.

The V call is TRBV7-3, the J call TRBJ2-4, with 8 bases matching TRBD2. The CDR3 contains 14 residues. In germline, CDR1 is SGHTA, CDR2 FQGTGA. Germline trimming cut 3 bases from V and 5 bases from J; bases unmatched to any gene: 3. The CDR3 coding sequence is TGTGCCAGCAGCTTGGGGACTAGTGAAAACATTCAGTACTTC. This encodes CASSLGTSENIQYF. Using reference TRBV7-3 and TRBJ2-4 for the parts outside the CDR3, the full variable domain is GAGVSQTPSNKVTEKGKYVELRCDPISGHTALYWYRQSLGQGPEFLIYFQGTGAADDSGLPNDRFFAVRPEGSVSTLKIQRTERGDSAVYLCASSLGTSENIQYFGAGTRLSVL.

V and J are TRBV6-2 or TRBV6-3 and TRBJ2-3; 7 bases are a match to TRBD2. Germline CDR1 MNHEY, CDR2 SVGEGT. The J segment lost 5 bases and the V segment lost 6 bases, leaving 14 bases of the junction unmatched. This CDR3 is built from 16 residues. The chain's CDR3 is CASSPGWEGSQDTQYF. The CDR3 region has the DNA TGTGCCAGCAGCCCCGGCTGGGAGGGCAGCCAAGATACGCAGTATTTT.

CDR3 nucleotide sequence: TGTGCCAGCAGCCTAAGGATACTAGCGGCTAATGAGCAGTTCTTC. This gives the protein CASSLRILAANEQFF. The chain uses TRBV11-2 and TRBJ2-1; TRBD2 matches at 8 bases. Per germline, CDR1 SGHAT and CDR2 FQNNGV. V was pared by 5 bases and J by 7 bases, with 10 bases of the junction left unmatched. There are 15 residues in the CDR3. Full variable domain (outside the CDR3, taken from reference TRBV11-2 and TRBJ2-1): EAGVAQSPRYKIIEKRQSVAFWCNPISGHATLYWYQQILGQGPKLLIQFQNNGVVDDSQLPKDRFSAERLKGVDSTLKIQPAKLEDSAVYLCASSLRILAANEQFFGPGTRLTVL.

This clonotype was observed a handful of times. The chain has TRBV7-2 and TRBJ2-1; 7 bases fit TRBD2. This CDR3 contains 15 residues. V shed 0 bases, J shed 6 bases, and the junction held 5 bases outside the gene matches. Germline CDR1 SGHTA, CDR2 FQGNSA. The CDR3 DNA sequence: TGTGCCAGCAGCTTAGCGGGGGGGTTTAGCAATGAGCAGTTCTTC. Amino acids: CASSLAGGFSNEQFF.

This clonotype was recorded at least ten times. This sequence joins TRBV6-5 and TRBJ1-4; no clear D gene. The CDR3 has 14 amino acids. Germline V gene sequence: CDR1 MNHEY, CDR2 SVGAGI. The germline V and J ends were trimmed by 3 bases and 4 bases, with 9 bases remaining between them. The CDR3 region has the DNA TGTGCCAGCAGTTATACGGGAGTTAATGAAAAACTGTTTTTT. Its translation: CASSYTGVNEKLFF.

This clonotype came up many times. The gene calls are TRBV12-3 or TRBV12-4 and TRBJ2-1, with a weak D call TRBD2 (5 bases). V shed 4 bases and J shed 0 bases, with 10 bases lying between them. This CDR3 is 15 amino acids long. As DNA, the CDR3 is TGTGCCAGCAGTTCACGGAGGAGCTCCTACAATGAGCAGTTCTTC. This codes for CASSSRRSSYNEQFF.

The chain uses TRBV5-1 and TRBJ2-7, with D maybe TRBD1 (5 bases). The CDR3 is 15 residues long. V was trimmed by 7 bases and J by 3 bases, leaving 20 bases between them. Germline V gene data show CDR1 as SGHRS and CDR2 as YFSETQ. In DNA, the CDR3 is TGCGCCAGCTTTCCTATCCCGGACACGCTCTACGAGCAGTACTTC. It translates to CASFPIPDTLYEQYF.

This clonotype was observed at least ten times. This rearrangement joins TRBV7-2 to TRBJ2-7; D not resolved. V dropped 4 bases and J dropped 0 bases, with 10 bases sitting between them. The germline V gene has CDR1 SGHTA and CDR2 FQGNSA. The CDR3 is made up of 14 amino acids. In nucleotides, the CDR3 is TGTGCCAGCAGCTCCTCTCCGAGCTCCTACGAGCAGTACTTC. It yields the protein CASSSSPSSYEQYF. Looking up the rest from reference TRBV7-2 and TRBJ2-7 gives the full variable domain: GAGVSQSPSNKVTEKGKDVELRCDPISGHTALYWYRQSLGQGLEFLIYFQGNSAPDKSGLPSDRFSAERTGGSVSTLTIQRTQQEDSAVYLCASSSSPSSYEQYFGPGTRLTVT.